The rows below give T cell receptor beta chains drawn from one sample of a study of control samples from healthy donors and cancer patients. Sequenced by immunoSEQ multiplex PCR; TCRdb stores in-frame clones only, minus some. The profile shows 150,000 to 180,000 clones, over 90% of them singletons. Sequencing was done on a sample of blood. The receptors derive from a man aged 45-65 years in good health. CDR3s include the opening cysteine and the closing phenylalanine or tryptophan. The D gene is left open where the match is weak. For some rows the clone size is stated as once, few or many, or as a class when expanded; others skip it.

D gene: TRBD1; V gene: TRBV5-4; clone size: .; J gene: TRBJ2-3; CDR3 DNA: TGTGCCAGCAGCCCCGGACAGGTTAGCACAGATACGCAGTATTTT; CDR3 protein: CASSPGQVSTDTQYF
D gene: TRBD1; V gene: TRBV27; clone size: .; J gene: TRBJ2-3; CDR3 DNA: TGTGCCAGCAGTTTGACAGGGCCCAGCTCGGGAGATACGCAGTATTTT; CDR3 protein: CASSLTGPSSGDTQYF
D gene: .; V gene: TRBV9; clone size: .; J gene: TRBJ2-1; CDR3 DNA: TGTGCCAGCAGCGTAGGACCACCGGGTTCCTACAATGAGCAGTTCTTC; CDR3 protein: CASSVGPPGSYNEQFF
D gene: .; V gene: TRBV27; clone size: .; J gene: TRBJ2-3; CDR3 DNA: TGTGCCAGCAGTTCAACCAGCGCTGGGCCGGATACGCAGTATTTT; CDR3 protein: CASSSTSAGPDTQYF
D gene: TRBD1; V gene: TRBV7-9; clone size: .; J gene: TRBJ1-3; CDR3 DNA: TGTGCCAGCAGGGGACAGGGGGCTATATTTGGAAACACCATATATTTT; CDR3 protein: CASRGQGAIFGNTIYF
D gene: TRBD2; V gene: TRBV5-1; clone size: .; J gene: TRBJ2-3; CDR3 DNA: TGCGCCAGCACAACTAGCGGGGCTTTTGAAGCGCAGTATTTT; CDR3 protein: CASTTSGAFEAQYF
D gene: .; V gene: TRBV11-3; clone size: .; J gene: TRBJ2-5; CDR3 DNA: TGTGCCAGCAGCTTAGGGCAGGACGGAGAGACCCAGTACTTC; CDR3 protein: CASSLGQDGETQYF
D gene: .; V gene: TRBV5-1; clone size: .; J gene: TRBJ2-5; CDR3 DNA: TGCGCCAGCAGCTTTGGTAGCTCTCAAGAGACCCAGTACTTC; CDR3 protein: CASSFGSSQETQYF
D gene: TRBD1; V gene: TRBV3-1/TRBV3-2; clone size: .; J gene: TRBJ2-7; CDR3 DNA: TGTGCCAGCAGCGACAGGGAGAGGGGACAGTACTTC; CDR3 protein: CASSDRERGQYF
D gene: .; V gene: TRBV27; clone size: .; J gene: TRBJ1-1; CDR3 DNA: TGTGCCAGCAGTTTATATCAGGGAGCGAACACTGAAGCTTTCTTT; CDR3 protein: CASSLYQGANTEAFF
D gene: TRBD1; V gene: TRBV28; clone size: .; J gene: TRBJ1-2; CDR3 DNA: TGTGCCAGCAGTTCTGGGGGGACAGGGGTAGGGTATGGCTACACCTTC; CDR3 protein: CASSSGGTGVGYGYTF
D gene: .; V gene: TRBV18; clone size: .; J gene: TRBJ2-5; CDR3 DNA: TGTGCCAGCTCACCACTGTCAGGGGCAGAGACCCAGTACTTC; CDR3 protein: CASSPLSGAETQYF
D gene: TRBD1; V gene: TRBV4-1; clone size: .; J gene: TRBJ2-7; CDR3 DNA: TGCGCCAGCAGCCAGGGGACAGGGGGCCTAAGTGAGCAGTACTTC; CDR3 protein: CASSQGTGGLSEQYF
D gene: .; V gene: TRBV18; clone size: .; J gene: TRBJ2-7; CDR3 DNA: TGTGCCAGCTCTGAACACAGGGCGCCATCCTACGAGCAGTACTTC; CDR3 protein: CASSEHRAPSYEQYF
D gene: TRBD1; V gene: TRBV5-1; clone size: .; J gene: TRBJ2-5; CDR3 DNA: TGCGCCAGCAGCTTGGGAGGGACAGGATTCGAGACCCAGTACTTC; CDR3 protein: CASSLGGTGFETQYF
D gene: .; V gene: TRBV12-2; clone size: .; J gene: TRBJ1-5; CDR3 DNA: TGTGCAAGTCGCTACCCGGGACCACAGGGCGGGGGCAATCAGCCCCAGCATTTT; CDR3 protein: CASRYPGPQGGGNQPQHF
D gene: TRBD1; V gene: TRBV7-2; clone size: .; J gene: TRBJ2-4; CDR3 DNA: TGTGCCAGCAGCTTATTGGACAGGGGTAAAAACATTCAGTACTTC; CDR3 protein: CASSLLDRGKNIQYF
D gene: TRBD2; V gene: TRBV6-4; clone size: .; J gene: TRBJ2-3; CDR3 DNA: TGTGCCAGCAGTGAAGCTAGCGGGAGCTCGGATACGCAGTATTTT; CDR3 protein: CASSEASGSSDTQYF
D gene: .; V gene: TRBV18; clone size: .; J gene: TRBJ2-1; CDR3 DNA: TGTGCCAGCTCACCCGAGTCAGGATACAATGAGCAGTTCTTC; CDR3 protein: CASSPESGYNEQFF
D gene: .; V gene: TRBV6-4; clone size: once; J gene: TRBJ2-1; CDR3 DNA: TGTGCCAGCAAAAAGAGGGGGGGTCGGTACAATGAGCAGTTCTTC; CDR3 protein: CASKKRGGRYNEQFF
D gene: TRBD2; V gene: TRBV3-1/TRBV3-2; clone size: .; J gene: TRBJ2-7; CDR3 DNA: TGTGCCAGCAGCCAAGACGCTAGCGGGATTAGCGAGCAGTACTTC; CDR3 protein: CASSQDASGISEQYF
D gene: TRBD2; V gene: TRBV19; clone size: .; J gene: TRBJ2-7; CDR3 DNA: TGTGCCAGTAGTAGCGGGAGGGGATCCTACGAGCAGTACTTC; CDR3 protein: CASSSGRGSYEQYF
D gene: .; V gene: TRBV29-1; clone size: .; J gene: TRBJ2-3; CDR3 DNA: TGCAGCGTGGAGGGTAGGGGGCCCAGCATCACAGATACGCAGTATTTT; CDR3 protein: CSVEGRGPSITDTQYF
D gene: TRBD1; V gene: TRBV6-6; clone size: .; J gene: TRBJ1-1; CDR3 DNA: TGTGCCAGCAGCCACAGGGGGGCAATGAACACTGAAGCTTTCTTT; CDR3 protein: CASSHRGAMNTEAFF
D gene: .; V gene: TRBV5-8; clone size: .; J gene: TRBJ2-5; CDR3 DNA: TGTGCCAGCAGCTTGGTGAGGGTGGGGGCAGAGACCCAGTACTTC; CDR3 protein: CASSLVRVGAETQYF
D gene: .; V gene: TRBV11-2; clone size: .; J gene: TRBJ2-3; CDR3 DNA: TGTGCCAGCGGTCGGAGCACAGATACGCAGTATTTT; CDR3 protein: CASGRSTDTQYF
D gene: .; V gene: TRBV10-3; clone size: .; J gene: TRBJ2-7; CDR3 DNA: TGTGCCGCAGGCACTGACTCCTACGAGCAGTACTTC; CDR3 protein: CAAGTDSYEQYF
D gene: TRBD2; V gene: TRBV3-1/TRBV3-2; clone size: .; J gene: TRBJ2-1; CDR3 DNA: TGTGCCAGCAGCCAAGTTGGGACTAGCGGCCCCTACAATGAGCAGTTCTTC; CDR3 protein: CASSQVGTSGPYNEQFF
D gene: .; V gene: TRBV19; clone size: once; J gene: TRBJ1-4; CDR3 DNA: TGTGCCAGTAGAGGTGGTCGTAATGAAAAACTGTTTTTT; CDR3 protein: CASRGGRNEKLFF
D gene: .; V gene: TRBV29-1; clone size: .; J gene: TRBJ2-6; CDR3 DNA: TGCAGCGTATTTGAGGGCTCTGGGGCCAACGTCCTGACTTTC; CDR3 protein: CSVFEGSGANVLTF
D gene: .; V gene: TRBV6-5; clone size: few; J gene: TRBJ1-3; CDR3 DNA: TGTGCCAGCAGCAGGACAGTCATCGGAAACACCATATATTTT; CDR3 protein: CASSRTVIGNTIYF
D gene: TRBD1; V gene: TRBV10-1; clone size: .; J gene: TRBJ2-7; CDR3 DNA: TGCGCCAGCAGTGAGTCGGGACAGAGCGAGCAGTACTTC; CDR3 protein: CASSESGQSEQYF
D gene: .; V gene: TRBV16; clone size: .; J gene: TRBJ2-7; CDR3 DNA: TGTGCCAGCAGCCAAAATCCCGGGGCCACCTACGAGCAGTACTTC; CDR3 protein: CASSQNPGATYEQYF
D gene: .; V gene: TRBV7-2; clone size: once; J gene: TRBJ2-1; CDR3 DNA: TGTGCCAGCAGCTCCAACCGGGGGATCAATGAGCAGTTCTTC; CDR3 protein: CASSSNRGINEQFF
D gene: .; V gene: TRBV18; clone size: .; J gene: TRBJ1-5; CDR3 DNA: TGTGCCAGCTCACCGGGATCTTCTCAGCCCCAGCATTTT; CDR3 protein: CASSPGSSQPQHF
D gene: .; V gene: TRBV11-2; clone size: once; J gene: TRBJ2-1; CDR3 DNA: TGTGCCAGCAGCCCTCCCTCTCCCTATGGGGGCAATGAGCAGTTCTTC; CDR3 protein: CASSPPSPYGGNEQFF
D gene: .; V gene: TRBV29-1; clone size: .; J gene: TRBJ1-1; CDR3 DNA: TGCAGCGTTGAATTATCTGGGGGGCCCACTGAAGCTTTCTTT; CDR3 protein: CSVELSGGPTEAFF
D gene: .; V gene: TRBV5-4; clone size: .; J gene: TRBJ1-3; CDR3 DNA: TGTGCCAGCAGCTTTCCAGCCGGAAACACCATATATTTT; CDR3 protein: CASSFPAGNTIYF
D gene: .; V gene: TRBV3-1/TRBV3-2; clone size: .; J gene: TRBJ1-5; CDR3 DNA: TGTGCCAGCAGCCGGGACCATAGCAATCAGCCCCAGCATTTT; CDR3 protein: CASSRDHSNQPQHF
D gene: .; V gene: TRBV6-5; clone size: .; J gene: TRBJ1-1; CDR3 DNA: TGTGCCATAGGGAGACAATTGAACACTGAAGCTTTCTTT; CDR3 protein: CAIGRQLNTEAFF
D gene: .; V gene: TRBV27; clone size: .; J gene: TRBJ1-2; CDR3 DNA: TGTGCCAGCAGTGGGACCAACTATGGCTACACCTTC; CDR3 protein: CASSGTNYGYTF
D gene: .; V gene: TRBV30; clone size: .; J gene: TRBJ2-1; CDR3 DNA: TGTGCCTGGAGTGTACTGGGATCCTCCTACAATGAGCAGTTCTTC; CDR3 protein: CAWSVLGSSYNEQFF
D gene: .; V gene: TRBV20-1; clone size: .; J gene: TRBJ1-2; CDR3 DNA: TGCAGTGCTAGTGGTGGGGGGGTAGGCTATGGCTACACCTTC; CDR3 protein: CSASGGGVGYGYTF
D gene: TRBD1; V gene: TRBV19; clone size: once; J gene: TRBJ2-5; CDR3 DNA: TGTGCCAGTAGTAGCCCCCGACAGGGAGAGACCCAGTACTTC; CDR3 protein: CASSSPRQGETQYF
D gene: .; V gene: TRBV21-1; clone size: .; J gene: TRBJ1-2; CDR3 DNA: TGTGCCAGCAGCAAAGGGAACCTTAACTATGGCTACACCTTC; CDR3 protein: CASSKGNLNYGYTF
D gene: .; V gene: TRBV12-3/TRBV12-4; clone size: .; J gene: TRBJ2-7; CDR3 DNA: TGTGCCAGCAGTTTAAGCCGATCCGAGCAGTACTTC; CDR3 protein: CASSLSRSEQYF
D gene: .; V gene: TRBV11-2; clone size: .; J gene: TRBJ2-2; CDR3 DNA: TGTGCCAGCAGCTTTTTTAGGACCGGGGAGCTGTTTTTT; CDR3 protein: CASSFFRTGELFF
D gene: .; V gene: TRBV13; clone size: few; J gene: TRBJ1-3; CDR3 DNA: TGTGCCAGCAGCCCAGACGGAGCTGGAAACACCATATATTTT; CDR3 protein: CASSPDGAGNTIYF
D gene: .; V gene: TRBV28; clone size: .; J gene: TRBJ2-1; CDR3 DNA: TGTGCCAGCAGTGGGGACGCAAGCTCCTACAATGAGCAGTTCTTC; CDR3 protein: CASSGDASSYNEQFF
D gene: .; V gene: TRBV23-1; clone size: .; J gene: TRBJ2-7; CDR3 DNA: TGCGCCAGCAGTCAATCGGGGCGCTGGGACTTCTCCTACGAGCAGTACTTC; CDR3 protein: CASSQSGRWDFSYEQYF
D gene: .; V gene: TRBV30; clone size: .; J gene: TRBJ1-6; CDR3 DNA: TGTGCCTGGAGTGTAGATGGGGGTTATAATTCACCCCTCCACTTT; CDR3 protein: CAWSVDGGYNSPLHF
D gene: .; V gene: TRBV5-1; clone size: .; J gene: TRBJ2-7; CDR3 DNA: TGCGCCAGCAGCCTGGAGGAGGGCCGTTACGAGCAGTACTTC; CDR3 protein: CASSLEEGRYEQYF
D gene: .; V gene: TRBV28; clone size: .; J gene: TRBJ1-4; CDR3 DNA: TGTGCCAGCAGTTTACCCGGAGGGGGGGAAAAACTGTTTTTT; CDR3 protein: CASSLPGGGEKLFF
D gene: TRBD2; V gene: TRBV23-1; clone size: .; J gene: TRBJ2-2; CDR3 DNA: TGCGCCAGCAGTCTCAGACTAGGCGGGAGTGGTACCGGGGAGCTGTTTTTT; CDR3 protein: CASSLRLGGSGTGELFF
D gene: .; V gene: TRBV6-5; clone size: .; J gene: TRBJ1-1; CDR3 DNA: TGTGCCAGCAGCCTAAACCCGGGGAGCACTGAAGCTTTCTTT; CDR3 protein: CASSLNPGSTEAFF